These 2 T cell receptor beta chains came from one sample sequenced in a study of identical twins. Using its own MiXCR run on the 5' RACE reads, TCRdb lists one record per CDR3 protein. This sample carries approximately 670,000 distinct CDR3 sequences, less than 7% of them seen once, and the ten largest clones take about 2%. The sample taken for sequencing was naive T cells sorted from blood. The source of these receptors is a man aged 18 to 29 in good health.

Ten or more counts support this clonotype. The V call is TRBV7-3, the J call TRBJ2-2; tentative D call: TRBD1 (5 bases). Trimming left V 5 bases short and J 5 bases short, with 15 bases between. Germline lookup yields CDR1 SGHTA and CDR2 FQGTGA. The CDR3 has 15 residues. CDR3 region: CASSPKGLRTGELFF. The DNA of the CDR3 is TGTGCCAGCAGCCCAAAGGGGCTACGAACCGGGGAGCTGTTTTTT.

The chain couples TRBV2 to TRBJ2-1; D not certain. The ends were cut back, 2 bases at V and 2 bases at J, with 10 bases in the middle. This CDR3 is built from 15 residues. Looked up from germline, CDR1 is SNHLY and CDR2 is FYNNEI. CDR3 nucleotides: TGTGCCAGCAGTGAACTGGAAGGTACCTACAATGAGCAGTTCTTC. Translation gives CASSELEGTYNEQFF.